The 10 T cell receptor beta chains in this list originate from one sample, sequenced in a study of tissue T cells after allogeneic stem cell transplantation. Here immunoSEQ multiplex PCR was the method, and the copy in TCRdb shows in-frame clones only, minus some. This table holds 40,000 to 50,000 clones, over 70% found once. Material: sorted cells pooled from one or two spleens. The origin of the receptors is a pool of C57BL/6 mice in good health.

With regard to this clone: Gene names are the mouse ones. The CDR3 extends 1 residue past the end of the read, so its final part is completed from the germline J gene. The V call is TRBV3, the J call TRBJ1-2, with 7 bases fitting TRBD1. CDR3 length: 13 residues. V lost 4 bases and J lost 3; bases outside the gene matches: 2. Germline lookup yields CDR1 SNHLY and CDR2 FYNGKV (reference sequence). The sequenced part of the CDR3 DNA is TGTGCCAGCAGCTCCGACAGGGACTCCGACTACACC. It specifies CASSSDRDSDYT. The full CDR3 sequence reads CASSSDRDSDYTF.

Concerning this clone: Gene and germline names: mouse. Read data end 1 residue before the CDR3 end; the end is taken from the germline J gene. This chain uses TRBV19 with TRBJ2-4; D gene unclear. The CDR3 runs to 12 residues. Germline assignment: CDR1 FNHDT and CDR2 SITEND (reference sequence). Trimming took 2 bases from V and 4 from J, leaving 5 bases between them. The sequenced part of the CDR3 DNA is TGTGCCAGCAGTATTTGGGAAAACACCTTGTAC. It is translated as CASSIWENTLY. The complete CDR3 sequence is CASSIWENTLYF.

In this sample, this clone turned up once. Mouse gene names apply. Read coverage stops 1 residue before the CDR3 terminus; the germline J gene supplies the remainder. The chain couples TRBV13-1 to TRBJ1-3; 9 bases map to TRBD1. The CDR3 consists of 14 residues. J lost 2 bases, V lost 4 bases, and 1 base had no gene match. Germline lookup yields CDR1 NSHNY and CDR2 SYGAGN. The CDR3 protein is CASSRQGAGNTLYF. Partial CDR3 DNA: TGTGCCAGCAGTAGACAGGGGGCTGGAAATACGCTCTAT.

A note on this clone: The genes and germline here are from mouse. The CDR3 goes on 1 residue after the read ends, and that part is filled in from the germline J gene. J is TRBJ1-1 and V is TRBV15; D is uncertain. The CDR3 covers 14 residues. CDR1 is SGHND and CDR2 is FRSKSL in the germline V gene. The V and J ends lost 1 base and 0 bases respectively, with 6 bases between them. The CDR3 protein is CASSLEASNTEVFF. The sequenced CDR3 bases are TGTGCCAGCAGTTTAGAGGCCTCAAACACAGAAGTCTTC.

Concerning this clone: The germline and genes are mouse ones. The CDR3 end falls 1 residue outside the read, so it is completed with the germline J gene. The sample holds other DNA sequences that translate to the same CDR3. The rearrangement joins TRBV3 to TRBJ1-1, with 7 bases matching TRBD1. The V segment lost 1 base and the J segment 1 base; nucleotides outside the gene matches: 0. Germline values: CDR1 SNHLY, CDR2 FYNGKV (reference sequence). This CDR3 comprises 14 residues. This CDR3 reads CASSLEGANTEVFF. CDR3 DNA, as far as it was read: TGTGCCAGCAGCTTAGAGGGGGCGAACACAGAAGTCTTC.

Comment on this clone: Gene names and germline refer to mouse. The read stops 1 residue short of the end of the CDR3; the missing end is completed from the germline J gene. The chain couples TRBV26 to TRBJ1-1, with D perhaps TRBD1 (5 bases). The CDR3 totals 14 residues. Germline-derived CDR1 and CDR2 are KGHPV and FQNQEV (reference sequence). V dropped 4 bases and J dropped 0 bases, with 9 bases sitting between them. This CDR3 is CASSHGQANTEVFF. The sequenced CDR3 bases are TGTGCCAGCAGTCACGGACAAGCAAACACAGAAGTCTTC.

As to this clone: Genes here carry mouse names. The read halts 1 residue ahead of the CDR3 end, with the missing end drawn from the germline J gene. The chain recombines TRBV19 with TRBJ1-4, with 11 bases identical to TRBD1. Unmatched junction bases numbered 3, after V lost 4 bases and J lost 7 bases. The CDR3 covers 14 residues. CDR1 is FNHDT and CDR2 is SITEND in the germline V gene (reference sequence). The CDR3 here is CASSPDRGLERLFF. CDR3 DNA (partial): TGTGCCAGCAGTCCGGACAGGGGGCTCGAAAGATTATTT.

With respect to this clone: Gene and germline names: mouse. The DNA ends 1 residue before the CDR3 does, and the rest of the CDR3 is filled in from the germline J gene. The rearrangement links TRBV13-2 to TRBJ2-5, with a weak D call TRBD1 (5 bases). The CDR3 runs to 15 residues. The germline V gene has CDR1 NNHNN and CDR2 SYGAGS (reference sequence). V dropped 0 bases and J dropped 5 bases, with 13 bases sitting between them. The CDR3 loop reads CASGDAMGRGDTQYF. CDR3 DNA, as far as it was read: TGTGCCAGCGGTGATGCAATGGGAAGGGGAGACACCCAGTAC.

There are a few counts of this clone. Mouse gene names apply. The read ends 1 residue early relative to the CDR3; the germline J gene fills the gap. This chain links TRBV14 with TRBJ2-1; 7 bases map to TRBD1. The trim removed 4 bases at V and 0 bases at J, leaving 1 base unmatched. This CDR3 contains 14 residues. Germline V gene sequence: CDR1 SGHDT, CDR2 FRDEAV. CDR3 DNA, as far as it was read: TGTGCCAGCAGTAGGGACAGTAACTATGCTGAGCAGTTC. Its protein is CASSRDSNYAEQF. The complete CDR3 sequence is CASSRDSNYAEQFF.

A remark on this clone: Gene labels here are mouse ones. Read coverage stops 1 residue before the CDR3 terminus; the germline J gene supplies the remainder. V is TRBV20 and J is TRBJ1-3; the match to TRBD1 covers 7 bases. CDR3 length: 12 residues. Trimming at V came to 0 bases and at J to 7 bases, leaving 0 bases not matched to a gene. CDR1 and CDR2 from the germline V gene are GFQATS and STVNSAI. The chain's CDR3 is CGARDRGNTLYF. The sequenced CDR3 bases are TGTGGTGCTAGGGACAGGGGGAATACGCTCTAT.